Listed below are T cell receptor beta chains from one sample, sequenced in a study of beta chain features in type 1 diabetes. Profiling relied on immunoSEQ multiplex PCR, and the TCRdb table lists in-frame clones only, not all of them. Among fewer than 45,000 clones listed, roughly 67% were seen once. The sample consisted of Tregs from blood. These TCRs come from a young woman in good health. The CDR3 runs from the conserved cysteine through the conserved F or W. A D gene is named only where the DNA matches it firmly. Rows may omit the clone size; those that give it use once, few, many or a size class.

clone_size | d_call | j_call | v_call | cdr3_nt | cdr3_aa
NA | NA | TRBJ1-6 | TRBV7-9 | TGTGCCAGCAGCTTAGGGGGCCTGAATTCACCCCTCCACTTT | CASSLGGLNSPLHF
NA | NA | TRBJ2-2 | TRBV7-9 | TGTGCCAGCAGCTTAGCGAACTCGCGGGATGGGGACGGGGAGCTGTTTTTT | CASSLANSRDGDGELFF
NA | NA | TRBJ1-1 | TRBV7-3 | TGTGCCAGCAGCTTAACCGGGAACACTGAAGCTTTCTTT | CASSLTGNTEAFF
NA | TRBD1 | TRBJ2-6 | TRBV4-2 | TGTGCCAGCAGCACCCAGGGGGCAAGGGGGGCCAACGTCCTGACTTTC | CASSTQGARGANVLTF
NA | TRBD1 | TRBJ2-5 | TRBV5-4 | TGTGCCAGCAGCTATAGGACAGGGCCCCAAGAGACCCAGTACTTC | CASSYRTGPQETQYF
NA | TRBD2 | TRBJ2-3 | TRBV7-2 | TGTGCCAGCAGCACACGACTAGCGGGAGACGATACGCAGTATTTT | CASSTRLAGDDTQYF
NA | NA | TRBJ2-7 | TRBV7-9 | TGTGCCAGCAGCTTAGAGATAGGAAGGGGATACGAGCAGTACTTC | CASSLEIGRGYEQYF
NA | NA | TRBJ1-1 | TRBV7-9 | TGTGCCAGCAGCTTAGGGTTCAGCGGGGGCACTGAAGCTTTCTTT | CASSLGFSGGTEAFF
once | NA | TRBJ2-1 | TRBV19 | TGTGCCAGTAGTAGGGTGGGCGAGCAGTTCTTC | CASSRVGEQFF
few | NA | TRBJ1-5 | TRBV29-1 | TGCAGAGCCAGGAGGGCCCTTCGCAATCAGCCCCAGCATTTT | CRARRALRNQPQHF
few | NA | TRBJ2-1 | TRBV5-1 | TGCGCCAGCAGCATCGGGGGAGACAATGAGCAGTTCTTC | CASSIGGDNEQFF
NA | NA | TRBJ2-7 | TRBV19 | TGTGCCAGTAGCCATGGGGCGGAGCGCTACGAGCAGTACTTC | CASSHGAERYEQYF
NA | TRBD1 | TRBJ2-5 | TRBV7-9 | TGTGCCAGCACAGGGGGCGCAGAGACCCAGTACTTC | CASTGGAETQYF
NA | TRBD2 | TRBJ2-3 | TRBV9 | TGTGCCAGCAGCGTATCTTCCGGGAGGGGGAACACAGATACGCAGTATTTT | CASSVSSGRGNTDTQYF
NA | NA | TRBJ2-7 | TRBV29-1 | TGCAGCGTTTGGACATCCTACGAGCAGTACTTC | CSVWTSYEQYF
few | NA | TRBJ2-5 | TRBV27 | TGTGCCAGCAGTTTAAATACAGGGAAACAAGAGACCCAGTACTTC | CASSLNTGKQETQYF
NA | TRBD2 | TRBJ2-3 | TRBV19 | TGTGCCAGTAGCTACGGACTAGCGGGAAGATCACCCATCTCGAAATATACGCAGTATTTT | CASSYGLAGRSPISKYTQYF
NA | TRBD2 | TRBJ2-7 | TRBV6-5 | TGTGCCAGCAGCCCTGCGGGACTACCTACCTACGAGCAGTACTTC | CASSPAGLPTYEQYF
NA | NA | TRBJ1-2 | TRBV7-2 | TGTGCCAGCAGCTTCGGACCAGGGGACGCTGGTGGCTACACCTTC | CASSFGPGDAGGYTF
NA | TRBD1 | TRBJ1-1 | TRBV30 | TGTGCCTGGAGTTATGGACAGGGGAGGTTTGCTTTCTTT | CAWSYGQGRFAFF
NA | TRBD1 | TRBJ2-7 | TRBV5-1 | TGCGCCAGCACCCCGGGACAGGGACGCGAGCAGTACTTC | CASTPGQGREQYF
NA | TRBD2 | TRBJ2-1 | TRBV7-2 | TGTGCCAGCAGCTTAAAGGCGGGAGGGTTCAATGAGCAGTTCTTC | CASSLKAGGFNEQFF
NA | NA | TRBJ1-5 | TRBV27 | TGTGCCAGCAGTCCCTACAGGGCACAGCCCCAGCATTTT | CASSPYRAQPQHF
NA | TRBD2 | TRBJ2-4 | TRBV5-5 | TGTGCCAGCAGCCCTACGGTTACTAGCGGGAACAAAAACATTCAGTACTTC | CASSPTVTSGNKNIQYF
NA | TRBD1 | TRBJ2-7 | TRBV13 | TGTGCCAGCAGCCCCGGGACAGGGGTGTACGAGCAGTACTTC | CASSPGTGVYEQYF
few | NA | TRBJ1-1 | TRBV29-1 | TGCAGCGTCCCCATCGGACAGTTGAACACTGAAGCTTTCTTT | CSVPIGQLNTEAFF